This T cell receptor (beta chain) was sequenced in a study of T-cell reconstitution after alpha-beta-depleted transplantation in children. General study results and limits: The authors attributed T-cell counts and diversity one year after transplant mostly to newly produced T cells. Expanded graft clones numbering several hundred reportedly gave rise to alpha-beta T cells about two months after transplant. Day-60 TCRbeta diversity that was high in some patients was derived from surviving recipient T cells and thymic progenitors.

As it was prepared, the TCRbeta library received unique molecular identifiers. Using its own MiXCR run on the PCR reads, TCRdb lists one record per CDR3 protein. Among 200,000 to 250,000 distinct CDR3 sequences, approximately 8.9% were seen once, and the ten largest hold 5% to 8%. This clonotype appeared many times. Its antigen is as yet unknown. The sample was PBMCs, mostly from graft donor cells, taken 180 days after TCRalphabeta/CD19-depleted stem cell transplant. The sequence came from a male patient between 5 and 17 years old who had a stem cell transplant for acute lymphoblastic leukemia, so the T cells may come from the graft donor.

Written as DNA, the CDR3 is TGTGCCAGCAGTTTTCACGGGGGGTACTACGAGCAGTACTTC. Translated, it gives CASSFHGGYYEQYF. The J gene is TRBJ2-7, the V gene TRBV12-3 or TRBV12-4, with TRBD2 matching 7 bases. The CDR3 consists of 14 residues. Trimming cost V 3 bases and J 3 bases; bases outside gene matches: 5.